One and the same sample provided the 26 T cell receptor gamma chains below, sequenced in a study of gamma delta lymphoproliferative disorders and STAT genes. TCRdb re-called clones from the multiplex PCR reads using CATT. The table has 1,000 to 1,500 gamma-chain clones, 14% to 15% seen once. Genomic DNA from isolated PBMCs served as the sequencing template. Material for sequencing was blood. These receptor sequences come from a human donor in good health.

This clone is termed medium-sized. The chain has TRGV8 and TRGJ1 or TRGJ2. Here the J gene came from matching the DNA to germline, since TCRdb omits it. The CDR3 contains 13 residues. With V trimmed by 3 bases and J by 5 bases, 7 bases remained unmatched. Germline values: CDR1 VENAVY, CDR2 YDSYNSRV. The CDR3 spells CATWDPIDYKKLF. The CDR3 coding sequence is TGTGCCACCTGGGATCCAATCGATTATAAGAAACTCTTT.

By its share, this clone is medium-sized (0.01 to 0.1%). The chain has TRGV8 and TRGJ1 or TRGJ2. Because TCRdb records no J gene, it was assigned here through a match of the DNA to germline. The CDR3 extends over 12 amino acids. Trimming removed 5 bases from V and 3 bases from J; junction bases left unmatched: 4. The germline gives CDR1 VENAVY, CDR2 YDSYNSRV. In DNA form, the CDR3 reads TGTGCCACCTGGGCTTTTTATTATAAGAAACTCTTT. The encoded protein is CATWAFYYKKLF.

By share of the sample, this clone is medium-sized (0.01 to 0.1%). The chain has TRGV9 and TRGJ1 or TRGJ2. TCRdb leaves out the J gene; it was filled in here by matching the DNA to germline. This CDR3 has 13 amino acids. Germline loops: CDR1 GITISATS, CDR2 ISYDGTV (reference sequence). The ends lost 0 bases at V and 12 bases at J; junction bases unmatched: 11. CDR3 protein: CALWEVQRRMKLF. In DNA form, the CDR3 reads TGTGCCTTGTGGGAGGTGCAAAGGAGGATGAAACTCTTT.

Sample share makes this clone medium-sized. The J gene is TRGJ1 or TRGJ2, the V gene TRGV8. TCRdb carries no J gene annotation; the J gene was assigned here by matching the DNA with germline. V shed 1 base and J 5 bases; nucleotides not matched to a gene: 5. The CDR3 is 13 amino acids. The V gene's germline CDR1 is VENAVY and CDR2 YDSYNSRV. CDR3 sequence: CATWDSTNYKKLF. The CDR3 nucleotides are TGTGCCACCTGGGATAGCACGAATTATAAGAAACTCTTT.

This clone counts as medium-sized. The rearrangement joins TRGV9 to TRGJ1 or TRGJ2. Germline matching of the DNA provided the J gene here, since TCRdb leaves it blank. The CDR3 has 15 residues. V was clipped by 0 bases and J by 7 bases; unmatched bases: 12. From germline, CDR1 is GITISATS and CDR2 ISYDGTV (reference sequence). The CDR3 DNA is TGTGCCTTGTGGGAGGTGCACCTGGTTGGGTATAAGAAACTCTTT. It codes for CALWEVHLVGYKKLF.

This clone was detected once. The DNA is left out, because the CDR3 cannot be placed on it with certainty; the CDR3 is given as TCRdb lists it. The V gene call is TRGV11, and the J gene call is absent. TRGV11 is reported as an ORF; its role is uncertain. Including both end residues, the CDR3 is 22 amino acids long. The CDR3 sequence is CACWIRPPAIIIRNSLAVEQHF.

Concerning this clone: The limits of the CDR3 on the DNA are not certain, so only TCRdb's listed CDR3 is given. The V gene corresponds to TRGV11; no J gene was called. TRGV11 has ORF status, its function being uncertain. The CDR3 is 21 amino acids long, termini counted. The CDR3: CTTVPAGLGTFGGGNYYKKLF.

About this clone: This probably arose from a read error, given a far larger clone one base away. The sample has other DNA sequences that encode this CDR3 too. J gene calling gave no result, while the V gene is TRGV2. The length of the CDR3 is 11 residues. Germline CDR1 and CDR2: EGSNGY and YDSYNSKV. The CDR3 sequence: CATWDGPSGLF. CDR3 nucleotide sequence: TGTGCCACCTGGGACGGACCTTCGGGACTCTTT.

By sample fraction, this clone is medium-sized. The chain carries TRGV10 and TRGJ1 or TRGJ2. The J gene, left out of TCRdb, was set here by checking the DNA against germline. TRGV10 falls under the ORF class, with uncertain function. Trimming took 8 bases from V and 1 from J; bases not matched to a gene: 6. The CDR3 has 13 residues. CDR3 coding DNA: TGTGCTGCGTGGGACCCCAATTATTATAAGAAACTCTTT. Its translation: CAAWDPNYYKKLF.

By proportion, this clone is large (0.1 to 1%). This rearrangement joins TRGV11 to TRGJP2. No J gene was available from TCRdb, and it was assigned here by a germline match of the DNA. TRGV11 is annotated as an ORF whose role is uncertain. The ends lost 0 bases at V and 5 bases at J; junction bases unmatched: 12. The CDR3 is 18 amino acids. For the CDR3, the DNA is TGTGCCTGCTGGATTAGGCACGTTTTTGGGGGGAGTGATTGGATCAAGACGTTT. Residues: CACWIRHVFGGSDWIKTF.

This clone qualifies as medium-sized. The gene calls are TRGV3 and TRGJ1 or TRGJ2. No J gene is reported in TCRdb; it was inferred here by comparing the DNA with germline. The germline V gene encodes CDR1 VTNTFY and CDR2 YDVSTARD (reference sequence). With V trimmed by 0 bases and J by 5 bases, 7 bases remained unmatched. CDR3 size: 14 residues. CDR3 region: CATWDRPIDYKKLF. The CDR3 region has the DNA TGTGCCACCTGGGACAGGCCAATTGATTATAAGAAACTCTTT.

This clone was seen a few times. The V and J genes are TRGV8 and TRGJ1 or TRGJ2. No J gene is reported in TCRdb; it was inferred here by comparing the DNA with germline. V was pared by 9 bases and J by 2 bases, with 4 bases of the junction left unmatched. The CDR3 loop spans 11 amino acids. Germline loops: CDR1 VENAVY, CDR2 YDSYNSRV. The CDR3 protein is CATSHYYKKLF. In DNA, the CDR3 is TGTGCCACCAGTCATTATTATAAGAAACTCTTT.

This clone is medium-sized in the sample. The genes are TRGV2 and TRGJ1 or TRGJ2. The J gene, left out of TCRdb, was set here by checking the DNA against germline. CDR3 size: 10 residues. V lost 3 bases, J lost 10 bases, and 3 bases stayed unmatched. The germline V gene has CDR1 EGSNGY and CDR2 YDSYNSKV. CDR3 DNA sequence: TGTGCCACCTGGGACCAGAAGAAACTCTTT. This codes for CATWDQKKLF.

In its sample, this clone ranks as large (0.1 to 1%). The junction does not match germline at one end; this may be a read error. V is TRGV2 and J is TRGJP2. TCRdb carries no J gene annotation; the J gene was assigned here by matching the DNA with germline. This CDR3 region has 15 residues. Germline loops: CDR1 EGSNGY, CDR2 YDSYNSKV. In DNA, the CDR3 is TGTGCCACCTGGGACGGTTGTCGTAGGGATTGGATCAAGACGTTT. As protein: CATWDGCRRDWIKTF.

Sample share makes this clone medium-sized. The chain combines TRGV4 with TRGJ1 or TRGJ2. TCRdb leaves out the J gene; it was filled in here by matching the DNA to germline. Germline CDR1 and CDR2: EGSTGY and YDSYTSSV. This CDR3 is built from 14 residues. The trim removed 0 bases at V and 7 bases at J, leaving 9 bases unmatched. The CDR3 sequence is CATWDGLRNYKKLF. DNA for the CDR3: TGTGCCACCTGGGATGGGCTCCGGAACTATAAGAAACTCTTT.

In this sample, this clone is large. It is unclear where the CDR3 begins or ends on the DNA, so no DNA is shown, and the CDR3 is as TCRdb lists it. The J gene went uncalled, whereas the V gene is TRGV11. TRGV11 is filed as an ORF, its function uncertain. Ends included, the CDR3 has 21 residues. This chain's CDR3 is CTTVPAGLGRPLYNSDWIKTF.

In its sample, this clone is medium-sized. J is TRGJ1 or TRGJ2 and V is TRGV8. The J gene comes from matching the DNA to germline here; TCRdb lacks it. The germline gives CDR1 VENAVY, CDR2 YDSYNSRV. Unmatched junction bases numbered 9, after V lost 1 base and J lost 0 bases. The CDR3 totals 16 residues. The CDR3 region has the DNA TGTGCCACCTGGGATAGCCCCACGCCGAATTATTATAAGAAACTCTTT. This translates into CATWDSPTPNYYKKLF.

For this clone: No DNA is shown, since the ends of the CDR3 on it are uncertain; the CDR3 is the one TCRdb lists. The V gene corresponds to TRGV9; no J gene was called. The CDR3 is 21 residues long, counting both termini. Germline CDR1 reads GITISATS; CDR2 reads ISYDGTV (reference sequence). This CDR3 is CALWEARGFIIRNSLAVEQHF.

By share of the sample, this clone is medium-sized. The chain recombines TRGV9 with TRGJP2. TCRdb records no J gene; here it was assigned by comparing the DNA to germline. Looked up from germline, CDR1 is GITISATS and CDR2 is ISYDGTV (reference sequence). V shed 8 bases and J 0 bases; nucleotides not matched to a gene: 9. CDR3 length: 15 residues. The CDR3 DNA follows: TGTGCCTTGTCCTCTAGATATAGTAGTGATTGGATCAAGACGTTT. Residues: CALSSRYSSDWIKTF.

The chain employs TRGV4 and TRGJP1. Here the J gene was assigned by germline matching of the DNA, as TCRdb has none. The J segment lost 3 bases and the V segment lost 9 bases, leaving 19 bases of the junction unmatched. The V gene's germline CDR1 is EGSTGY and CDR2 YDSYTSSV. The CDR3 extends over 17 amino acids. The CDR3 nucleotides are TGTGCCACCGTTCTTTTACCGTCGGGGGCCACTGGTTGGTTCAAGATATTT. It yields the protein CATVLLPSGATGWFKIF.

This clone ranks as medium-sized. This chain links TRGV2 with TRGJ1 or TRGJ2. The J gene was missing in TCRdb and was found by matching the end of the DNA to germline. V was pared by 1 base and J by 10 bases, with 13 bases of the junction left unmatched. CDR3 length: 14 residues. Germline values: CDR1 EGSNGY, CDR2 YDSYNSKV. CDR3 amino acids: CATWDGMIIIKKLF. CDR3 in DNA: TGTGCCACCTGGGACGGAATGATTATTATAAAGAAACTCTTT.

This clone is judged large (0.1 to 1%). The chain combines TRGV2 with TRGJ1 or TRGJ2. TCRdb does not report a J gene; here it was assigned by matching the DNA to germline references. CDR1 is EGSNGY and CDR2 is YDSYNSKV in the germline V gene. The CDR3 contains 13 residues. V lost 1 base and J lost 2; bases outside the gene matches: 2. The DNA of the CDR3 is TGTGCCACCTGGGACGGTTATTATTATAAGAAACTCTTT. It encodes CATWDGYYYKKLF.

By proportion, this clone is medium-sized (0.01 to 0.1%). The J gene is TRGJ1 or TRGJ2, the V gene TRGV9. TCRdb records no J gene; here it was assigned by comparing the DNA to germline. J gave up 6 bases and V 0 bases, and 5 bases lay outside the gene matches. Germline V gene data show CDR1 as GITISATS and CDR2 as ISYDGTV (reference sequence). The CDR3 length is 13 residues. This CDR3 reads CALWEVLSYKKLF. In DNA form, the CDR3 reads TGTGCCTTGTGGGAGGTGCTTAGTTATAAGAAACTCTTT.

V is TRGV10 and J is TRGJ1 or TRGJ2. The J gene was missing in TCRdb and was found by matching the end of the DNA to germline. TRGV10 is an open reading frame, and its role is uncertain. After removal of 8 bases from V and 2 bases from J, the junction contained 13 bases not matched to a gene. The CDR3 is 15 amino acids. CDR3 coding DNA: TGTGCTGCGTGGGATAAATCCTCGTATTATTATAAGAAACTCTTT. Translating it yields CAAWDKSSYYYKKLF.

This clone is categorized as medium-sized. The chain recombines TRGV4 with TRGJ1 or TRGJ2. No J segment appears in TCRdb, so it was assigned here by matching the sequence to germline. The CDR3 has 12 residues. Trimming removed 7 bases from V and 7 bases from J; junction bases left unmatched: 10. The germline V gene encodes CDR1 EGSTGY and CDR2 YDSYTSSV. The CDR3 DNA reads TGTGCCACCTGCTTGGATGGGTATAAGAAACTCTTT. Its protein product is CATCLDGYKKLF.

Sample share makes this clone large. The CDR3 nucleotides are TGTGCCACCTGGGACGGATATAGTAGTGATTGGATCAAGACGTTT. Protein sequence: CATWDGYSSDWIKTF. This chain links TRGV2 with TRGJP2. Matching the DNA to germline supplied the J gene, which TCRdb does not give. Germline-derived CDR1 and CDR2 are EGSNGY and YDSYNSKV. This CDR3 is built from 15 residues. V dropped 1 base and J dropped 0; count of bases not matched to a gene: 2.